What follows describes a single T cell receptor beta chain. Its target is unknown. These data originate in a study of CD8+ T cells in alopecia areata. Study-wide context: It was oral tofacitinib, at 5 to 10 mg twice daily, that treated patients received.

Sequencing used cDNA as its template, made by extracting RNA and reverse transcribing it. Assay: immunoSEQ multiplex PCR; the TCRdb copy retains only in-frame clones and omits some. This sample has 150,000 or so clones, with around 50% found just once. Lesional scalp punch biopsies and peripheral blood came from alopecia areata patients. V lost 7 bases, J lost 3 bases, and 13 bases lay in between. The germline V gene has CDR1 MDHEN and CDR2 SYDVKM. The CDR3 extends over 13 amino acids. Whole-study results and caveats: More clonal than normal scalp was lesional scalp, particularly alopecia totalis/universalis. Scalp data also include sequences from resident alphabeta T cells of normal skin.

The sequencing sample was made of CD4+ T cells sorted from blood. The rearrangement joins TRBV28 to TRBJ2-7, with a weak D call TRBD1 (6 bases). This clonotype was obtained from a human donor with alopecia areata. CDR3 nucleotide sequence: TGTGCCAGCAAGGGGGTTGGCTACTACGAGCAGTACTTC. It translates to CASKGVGYYEQYF.